This entry is about one T cell receptor beta chain. The antigen remains unidentified. Replicate PCRs for sorted subsets used around 190 ng DNA; this equaled 25,000 to 35,000 T cell genomes. Authors' data handling: Without quality scores, immunoSEQ junctional reads could not be filtered like full-length reads. Repertoires were generated with immunoSEQ multiplex PCR, while TCRdb's copy carries only in-frame clones and drops some. Clone size and V and J calls were adopted from that table, with D and trimming inferred from the DNA. Among 1.5 million to 1.9 million clones listed, under 99% were seen once. The length of the CDR3 is 14 residues. Germline V gene lookup returns CDR1 SNHLY and CDR2 FYNNEI. With 6 bases removed from V and 1 base from J, the gap between germline ends came to 12 bases. This record comes from a study of shared clonotypes between healthy human individuals. Study findings and constraints: How much donors shared clonotypes was expected to be affected by sequencing depth. Non-shared clonotypes had lower generation probabilities than those shared by all four donors.

The clonotype comes from a man aged 30-40 years in good health. The chain uses TRBV2 and TRBJ1-1; D not certain. Sample: naive CD4+ T cells sorted from blood. As to subset: CD45RA+ positively selected. The CDR3, as DNA: TGTGCCAGCAGCGGCGGATGGGGGAACACTGAAGCTTTCTTT. Protein: CASSGGWGNTEAFF. The entire variable domain, with the rest obtained from reference TRBV2 and TRBJ1-1, is as follows: EPEVTQTPSHQVTQMGQEVILRCVPISNHLYFYWYRQILGQKVEFLVSFYNNEISEKSEIFDDQFSVERPDGSNFTLKIRSTKLEDSAMYFCASSGGWGNTEAFFGQGTRLTVV.